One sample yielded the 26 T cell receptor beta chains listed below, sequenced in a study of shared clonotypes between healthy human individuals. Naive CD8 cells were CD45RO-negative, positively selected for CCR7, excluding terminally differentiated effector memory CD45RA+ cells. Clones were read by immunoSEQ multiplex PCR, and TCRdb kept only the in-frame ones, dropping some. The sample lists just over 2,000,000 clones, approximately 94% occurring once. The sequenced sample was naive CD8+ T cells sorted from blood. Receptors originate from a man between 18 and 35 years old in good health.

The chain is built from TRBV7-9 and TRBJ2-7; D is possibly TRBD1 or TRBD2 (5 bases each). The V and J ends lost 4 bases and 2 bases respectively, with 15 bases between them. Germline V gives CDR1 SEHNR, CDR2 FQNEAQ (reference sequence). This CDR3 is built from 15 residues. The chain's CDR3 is CASSSTRGRTYEQYF. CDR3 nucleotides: TGTGCCAGCAGCTCCACCCGGGGCAGAACCTACGAGCAGTACTTC.

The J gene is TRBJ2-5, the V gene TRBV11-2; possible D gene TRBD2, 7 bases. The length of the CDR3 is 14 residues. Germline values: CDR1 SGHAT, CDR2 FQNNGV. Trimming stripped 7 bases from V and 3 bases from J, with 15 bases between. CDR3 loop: CASTLGGAKETQYF. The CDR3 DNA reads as TGTGCCAGCACTCTGGGGGGGGCAAAAGAGACCCAGTACTTC.

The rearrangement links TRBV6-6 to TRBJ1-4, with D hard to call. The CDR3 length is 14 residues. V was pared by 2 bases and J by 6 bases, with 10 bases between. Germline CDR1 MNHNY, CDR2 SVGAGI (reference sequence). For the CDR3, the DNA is TGTGCCAGCAGTTACAATCCGTTAGATGAAAAACTGTTTTTT. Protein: CASSYNPLDEKLFF.

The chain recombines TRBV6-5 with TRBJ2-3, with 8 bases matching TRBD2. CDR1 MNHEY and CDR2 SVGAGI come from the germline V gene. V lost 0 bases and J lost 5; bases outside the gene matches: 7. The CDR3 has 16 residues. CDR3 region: CASSYSFGRAGDTQYF. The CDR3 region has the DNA TGTGCCAGCAGTTACTCATTCGGGAGGGCGGGAGATACGCAGTATTTT.

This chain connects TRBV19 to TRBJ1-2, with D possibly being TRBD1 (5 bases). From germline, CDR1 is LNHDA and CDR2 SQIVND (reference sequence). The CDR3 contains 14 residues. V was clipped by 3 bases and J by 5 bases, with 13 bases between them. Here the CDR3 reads CASSIRGTTYGYTF. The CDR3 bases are TGTGCCAGTAGTATTCGGGGGACCACATATGGCTACACCTTC.

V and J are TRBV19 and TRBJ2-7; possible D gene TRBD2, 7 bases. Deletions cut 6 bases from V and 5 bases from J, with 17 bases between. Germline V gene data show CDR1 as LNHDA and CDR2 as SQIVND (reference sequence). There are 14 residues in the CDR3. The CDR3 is CASSYGGQGHEQYF. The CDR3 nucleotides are TGTGCCAGTAGCTACGGGGGGCAGGGCCACGAGCAGTACTTC.

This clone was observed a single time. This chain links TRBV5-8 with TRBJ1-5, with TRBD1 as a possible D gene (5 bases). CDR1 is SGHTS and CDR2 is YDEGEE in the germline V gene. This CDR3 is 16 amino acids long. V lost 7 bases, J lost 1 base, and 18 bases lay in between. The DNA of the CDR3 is TGTGCCAGCGGTTCCGGGACGGGGTTAAGCAATCAGCCCCAGCATTTT. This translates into CASGSGTGLSNQPQHF.

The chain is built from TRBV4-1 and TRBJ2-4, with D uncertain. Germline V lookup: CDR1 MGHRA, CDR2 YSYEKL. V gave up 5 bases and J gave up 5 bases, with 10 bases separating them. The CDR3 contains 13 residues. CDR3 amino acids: CASSSRAENIQYF. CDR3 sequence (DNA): TGCGCCAGCAGCTCCCGGGCGGAAAACATTCAGTACTTC.

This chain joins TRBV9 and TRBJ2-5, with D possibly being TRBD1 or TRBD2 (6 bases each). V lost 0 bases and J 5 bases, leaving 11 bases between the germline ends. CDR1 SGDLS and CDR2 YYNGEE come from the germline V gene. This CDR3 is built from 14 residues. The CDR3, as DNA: TGTGCCAGCAGCGTAGCGGGGGCGTGGGAGACCCAGTACTTC. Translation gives CASSVAGAWETQYF.

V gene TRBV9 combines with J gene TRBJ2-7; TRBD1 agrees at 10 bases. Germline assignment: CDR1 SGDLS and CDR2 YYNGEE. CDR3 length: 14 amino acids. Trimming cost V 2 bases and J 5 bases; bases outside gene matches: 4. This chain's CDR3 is CASSVSTGGNEQYF. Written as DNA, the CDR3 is TGTGCCAGCAGCGTTTCGACAGGGGGCAACGAGCAGTACTTC.

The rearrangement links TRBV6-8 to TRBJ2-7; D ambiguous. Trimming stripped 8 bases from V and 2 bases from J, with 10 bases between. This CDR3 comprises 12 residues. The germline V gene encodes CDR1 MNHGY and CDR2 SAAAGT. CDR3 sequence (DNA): TGTGCCAGCCGCGGTAAGCCCTACGAGCAGTACTTC. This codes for CASRGKPYEQYF.

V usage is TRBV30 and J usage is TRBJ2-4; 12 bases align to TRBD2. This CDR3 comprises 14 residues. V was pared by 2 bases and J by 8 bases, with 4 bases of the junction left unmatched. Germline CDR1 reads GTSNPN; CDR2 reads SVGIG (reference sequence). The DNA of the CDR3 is TGTGCCTGGAGTATGACTAGCGGGAGAGACATTCAGTACTTC. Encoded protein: CAWSMTSGRDIQYF.

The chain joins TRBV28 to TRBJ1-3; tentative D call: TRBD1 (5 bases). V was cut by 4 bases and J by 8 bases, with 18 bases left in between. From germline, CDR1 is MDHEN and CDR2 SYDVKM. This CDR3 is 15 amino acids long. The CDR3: CASSSGGSLGDTIYF. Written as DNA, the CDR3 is TGTGCCAGCAGTTCAGGAGGGTCCCTAGGGGACACCATATATTTT.

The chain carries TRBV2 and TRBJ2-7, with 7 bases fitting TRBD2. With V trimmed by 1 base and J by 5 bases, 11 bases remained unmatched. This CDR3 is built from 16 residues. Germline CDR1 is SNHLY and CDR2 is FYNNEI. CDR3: CASSEVSLAGDDEQYF. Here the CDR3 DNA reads TGTGCCAGCAGTGAAGTTTCTCTCGCGGGGGACGACGAGCAGTACTTC.

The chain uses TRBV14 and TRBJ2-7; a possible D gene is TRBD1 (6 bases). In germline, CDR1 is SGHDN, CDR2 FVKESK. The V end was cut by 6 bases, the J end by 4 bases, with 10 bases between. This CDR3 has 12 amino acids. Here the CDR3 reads CASSRRGYEQYF. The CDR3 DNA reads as TGTGCCAGCAGTCGCAGGGGTTACGAGCAGTACTTC.

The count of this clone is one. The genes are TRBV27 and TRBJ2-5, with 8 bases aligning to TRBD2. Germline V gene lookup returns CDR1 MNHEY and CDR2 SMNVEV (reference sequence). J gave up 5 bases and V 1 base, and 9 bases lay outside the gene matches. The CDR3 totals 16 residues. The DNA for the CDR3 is TGTGCCAGCAGTTTATATCCGGGAGGGCCTGGGGAGACCCAGTACTTC. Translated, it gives CASSLYPGGPGETQYF.

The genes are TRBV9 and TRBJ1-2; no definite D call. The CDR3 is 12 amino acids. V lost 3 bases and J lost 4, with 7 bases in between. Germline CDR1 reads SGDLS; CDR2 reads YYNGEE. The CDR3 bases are TGTGCCAGCAGCGGCCTGGGCTATGGCTACACCTTC. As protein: CASSGLGYGYTF. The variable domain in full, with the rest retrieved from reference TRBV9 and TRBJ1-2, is DSGVTQTPKHLITATGQRVTLRCSPRSGDLSVYWYQQSLDQGLQFLIQYYNGEERAKGNILERFSAQQFPDLHSELNLSSLELGDSALYFCASSGLGYGYTFGSGTRLTVV.

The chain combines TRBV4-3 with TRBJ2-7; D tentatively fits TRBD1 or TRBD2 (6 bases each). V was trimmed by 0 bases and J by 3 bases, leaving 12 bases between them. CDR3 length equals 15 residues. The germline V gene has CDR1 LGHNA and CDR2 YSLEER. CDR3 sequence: CASSQDKGEDYEQYF. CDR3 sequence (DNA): TGCGCCAGCAGCCAAGATAAGGGGGAGGACTACGAGCAGTACTTC.

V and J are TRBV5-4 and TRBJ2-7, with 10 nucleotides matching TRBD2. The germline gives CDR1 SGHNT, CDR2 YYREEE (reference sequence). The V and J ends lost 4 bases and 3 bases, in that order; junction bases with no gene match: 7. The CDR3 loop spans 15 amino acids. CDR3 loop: CASSASGGGFYEQYF. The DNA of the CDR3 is TGTGCCAGCAGCGCCAGCGGGGGGGGATTCTACGAGCAGTACTTC.

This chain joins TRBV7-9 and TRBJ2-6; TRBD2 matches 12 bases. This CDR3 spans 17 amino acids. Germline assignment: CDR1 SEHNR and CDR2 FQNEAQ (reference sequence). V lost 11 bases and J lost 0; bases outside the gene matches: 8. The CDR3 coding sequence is TGTGCCTCCTCTGGACTAGCGGGGAACTCTGGGGCCAACGTCCTGACTTTC. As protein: CASSGLAGNSGANVLTF.

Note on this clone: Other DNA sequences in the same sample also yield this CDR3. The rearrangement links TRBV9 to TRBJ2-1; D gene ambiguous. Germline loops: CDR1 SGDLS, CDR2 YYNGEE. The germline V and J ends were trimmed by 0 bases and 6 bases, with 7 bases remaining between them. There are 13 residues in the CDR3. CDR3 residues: CASSVVDGNEQFF. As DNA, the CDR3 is TGTGCCAGCAGCGTAGTCGACGGCAATGAGCAGTTCTTC.

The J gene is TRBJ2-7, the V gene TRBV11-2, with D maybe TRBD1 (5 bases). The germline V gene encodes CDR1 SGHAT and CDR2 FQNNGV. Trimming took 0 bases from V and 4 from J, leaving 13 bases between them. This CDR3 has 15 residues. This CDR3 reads CASSLDTRQTYEQYF. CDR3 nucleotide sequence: TGTGCCAGCAGCTTAGACACCCGACAGACTTACGAGCAGTACTTC.

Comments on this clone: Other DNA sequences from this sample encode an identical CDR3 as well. In nucleotides, the CDR3 is TGTGCCAGCAGTTACAGGGTTACAGATACGCAGTATTTT. Protein: CASSYRVTDTQYF. V and J are TRBV28 and TRBJ2-3; possible D gene TRBD1, 6 bases. This CDR3 comprises 13 residues. Deletions cut 4 bases from V and 3 bases from J, with 8 bases between. CDR1 MDHEN and CDR2 SYDVKM come from the germline V gene.

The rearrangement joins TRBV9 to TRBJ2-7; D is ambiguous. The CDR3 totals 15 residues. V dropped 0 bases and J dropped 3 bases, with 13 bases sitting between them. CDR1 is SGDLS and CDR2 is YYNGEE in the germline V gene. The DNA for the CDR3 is TGTGCCAGCAGCGTAGGCGTCAGTCCATTCTACGAGCAGTACTTC. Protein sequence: CASSVGVSPFYEQYF. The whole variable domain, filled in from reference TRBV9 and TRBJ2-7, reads DSGVTQTPKHLITATGQRVTLRCSPRSGDLSVYWYQQSLDQGLQFLIQYYNGEERAKGNILERFSAQQFPDLHSELNLSSLELGDSALYFCASSVGVSPFYEQYFGPGTRLTVT.

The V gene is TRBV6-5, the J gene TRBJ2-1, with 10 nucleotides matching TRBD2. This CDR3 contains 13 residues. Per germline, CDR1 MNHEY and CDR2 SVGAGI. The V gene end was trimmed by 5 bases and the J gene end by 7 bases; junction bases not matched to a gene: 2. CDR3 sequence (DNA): TGTGCCAGCAGTGTAGCGGGAGGTAATGAGCAGTTCTTC. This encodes CASSVAGGNEQFF.

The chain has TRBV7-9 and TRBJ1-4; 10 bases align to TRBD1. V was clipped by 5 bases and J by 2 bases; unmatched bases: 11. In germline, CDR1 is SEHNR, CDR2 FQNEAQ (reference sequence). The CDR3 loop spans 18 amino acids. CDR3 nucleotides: TGTGCCAGCAGCCTCCTAGACAGGGGGCTTACGACTAATGAAAAACTGTTTTTT. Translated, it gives CASSLLDRGLTTNEKLFF.